This T cell receptor (beta chain) originates from a study of early T cells in non-severe SARS-CoV-2 infection. Study at large: Sequencing input comprised bulk RNA from unsorted whole blood; chain pairing was not available.

V dropped 5 bases and J dropped 4 bases, with 12 bases sitting between them. The CDR3 extends over 14 amino acids. Germline V CDR1 and CDR2: SGHVS, FQNEAQ. This clonotype was observed many times. Researchers attached unique molecular identifiers to individual cDNA molecules. MiXCR, applied by TCRdb to the 5' RACE reads, yields one record per CDR3 protein. The sample has about 19,000 distinct CDR3 sequences; around 4.2% are singletons. The TCR comes from an adult who was a healthcare worker with PCR-confirmed SARS-CoV-2 infection or an uninfected control (not recorded which). The sequenced sample was whole blood. The chain combines TRBV7-8 with TRBJ1-3, with no clear D. The CDR3 nucleotides are TGTGCCAGCAGCCCCCAGCCGCGAGGAAACACCATATATTTT. This sequence encodes CASSPQPRGNTIYF. Full variable domain (outside the CDR3, taken from reference TRBV7-8 and TRBJ1-3): GAGVSQSPRYKVAKRGQDVALRCDPISGHVSLFWYQQALGQGPEFLTYFQNEAQLDKSGLPSDRFFAERPEGSVSTLKIQRTQQEDSAVYLCASSPQPRGNTIYFGEGSWLTVV.